This TCR beta chain was recorded in a study of blood T cell repertoires in COVID-19. Background on the study: COVID-19 samples, acute and convalescent, were from the United States, Italy and Spain. The analysed material was cDNA or gDNA that came from T cells, B-cell-depleted T cells, or PBMCs.

In the source study's methods: Scientists estimated how many nucleated cells there were by amplifying reference gene primers. Some clones are missing from TCRdb's copy, which holds only in-frame ones; the method was immunoSEQ multiplex PCR. V and J calls and clone size are given by that table; D and trimming were obtained from the DNA. The sample consists of 200,000 to 300,000 clones, around nine tenths of them appearing once. This clonotype was sampled from a middle-aged woman who had been exposed to COVID-19. The sample taken for sequencing was PBMCs or T cells enriched from blood (not recorded which).

The chain's CDR3 is CASSRGQANEQFF. The CDR3 DNA follows: TGTGCCAGCAGCAGAGGACAGGCCAATGAGCAGTTCTTC. The chain couples TRBV7-3 to TRBJ2-1; 7 bases agree with TRBD1. The CDR3 consists of 13 residues. The junction had 4 bases not matched to a gene; V was cut back by 5 bases and J by 6 bases. Germline V gene data show CDR1 as SGHTA and CDR2 as FQGTGA.